These T cell receptor beta chains were read from a single sample in a study of cytomegalovirus exposure and HLA in healthy donors. Profiled with immunoSEQ multiplex PCR; TCRdb holds only in-frame clones, not every one. The table records 110,000 to 150,000 clones, about 75% of them present only once. Material: PBMCs. All receptors come from a middle-aged man in good health and CMV-seronegative. CDR3s include the opening cysteine and the closing phenylalanine or tryptophan. The order of the fields is J gene, V gene, clone size, D gene, CDR3 protein, CDR3 DNA. A D gene is named only where the DNA matches it firmly. The size of a clone is reported for some rows only, either as once, few or many, or as a class for expanded clones.

j_gene: TRBJ1-5
v_gene: TRBV19
abundance: NA
d_gene: NA
CDR3aa: CASSTSGISGQPQHF
CDR3nt: TGTGCCAGTAGTACTTCCGGGATCAGCGGCCAGCCCCAGCATTTT

j_gene: TRBJ1-6
v_gene: TRBV9
abundance: NA
d_gene: NA
CDR3aa: CASSVGGAWKSPLHF
CDR3nt: TGTGCCAGCAGCGTAGGTGGGGCGTGGAAATCACCCCTCCACTTT

j_gene: TRBJ1-2
v_gene: TRBV19
abundance: NA
d_gene: TRBD1
CDR3aa: CASNQGDGGYTF
CDR3nt: TGTGCCAGTAACCAGGGGGACGGTGGCTACACCTTC

j_gene: TRBJ1-2
v_gene: TRBV9
abundance: NA
d_gene: NA
CDR3aa: CASSVQGQDGYTF
CDR3nt: TGTGCCAGCAGCGTTCAGGGGCAAGATGGCTACACCTTC

j_gene: TRBJ2-7
v_gene: TRBV5-5
abundance: NA
d_gene: NA
CDR3aa: CASSPLGLSYEQYF
CDR3nt: TGTGCCAGCAGCCCCCTGGGGCTATCCTACGAGCAGTACTTC

j_gene: TRBJ1-1
v_gene: TRBV6-5
abundance: NA
d_gene: NA
CDR3aa: CASSPTDNTEAFF
CDR3nt: TGTGCCAGCAGCCCGACAGACAATACTGAAGCTTTCTTT

j_gene: TRBJ2-2
v_gene: TRBV6-5
abundance: NA
d_gene: NA
CDR3aa: CATSNTGELFF
CDR3nt: TGTGCCACTTCGAACACCGGGGAGCTGTTTTTT

j_gene: TRBJ1-1
v_gene: TRBV7-8
abundance: NA
d_gene: NA
CDR3aa: CASSLALIQGEAFF
CDR3nt: TGTGCCAGCAGCTTAGCGCTAATACAGGGCGAAGCTTTCTTT

j_gene: TRBJ2-5
v_gene: TRBV7-6
abundance: NA
d_gene: TRBD2
CDR3aa: CASSLSIAGPQETQYF
CDR3nt: TGTGCCAGCAGCTTAAGTATAGCGGGGCCCCAAGAGACCCAGTACTTC

j_gene: TRBJ1-5
v_gene: TRBV14
abundance: NA
d_gene: NA
CDR3aa: CASNPDTAYSNQPQHF
CDR3nt: TGTGCCAGCAACCCGGACACCGCTTATAGCAATCAGCCCCAGCATTTT

j_gene: TRBJ1-6
v_gene: TRBV15
abundance: NA
d_gene: NA
CDR3aa: CATSGLLGAGDSPLHF
CDR3nt: TGTGCCACCAGCGGCCTGTTGGGGGCAGGTGATTCACCCCTCCACTTT

j_gene: TRBJ2-3
v_gene: TRBV4-1
abundance: NA
d_gene: NA
CDR3aa: CASSQGRGPPSTDTQYF
CDR3nt: TGCGCCAGCAGCCAGGGTAGGGGCCCCCCCAGCACAGATACGCAGTATTTT

j_gene: TRBJ2-7
v_gene: TRBV9
abundance: NA
d_gene: NA
CDR3aa: CASSVAQGHSYEQYF
CDR3nt: TGTGCCAGCAGCGTAGCTCAGGGACACTCCTACGAGCAGTACTTC

j_gene: TRBJ1-3
v_gene: TRBV5-1
abundance: NA
d_gene: NA
CDR3aa: CASSLDQGFSGNTIYF
CDR3nt: TGCGCCAGCAGCTTGGACCAGGGCTTCTCTGGAAACACCATATATTTT

j_gene: TRBJ1-2
v_gene: TRBV4-3
abundance: few
d_gene: TRBD1
CDR3aa: CASSPNTGTANYGYTF
CDR3nt: TGCGCCAGCAGCCCCAACACGGGGACAGCTAACTATGGCTACACCTTC

j_gene: TRBJ2-7
v_gene: TRBV6-5
abundance: NA
d_gene: TRBD1
CDR3aa: CASSPGQTYEQYF
CDR3nt: TGTGCCAGCAGCCCGGGACAGACCTACGAGCAGTACTTC

j_gene: TRBJ2-6
v_gene: TRBV4-3
abundance: NA
d_gene: TRBD2
CDR3aa: CASSLRLAGGLSSGANVLTF
CDR3nt: TGCGCCAGCAGCCTTCGACTAGCGGGGGGACTGAGCTCTGGGGCCAACGTCCTGACTTTC

j_gene: TRBJ2-5
v_gene: TRBV15
abundance: NA
d_gene: TRBD2
CDR3aa: CATSRDLAGGGETQYF
CDR3nt: TGTGCCACCAGCAGAGATCTAGCGGGGGGAGGAGAGACCCAGTACTTC

j_gene: TRBJ1-2
v_gene: TRBV28
abundance: NA
d_gene: TRBD1
CDR3aa: CASSLTLDRGRTF
CDR3nt: TGTGCCAGCAGTTTAACTCTAGACAGGGGACGGACCTTC

j_gene: TRBJ2-5
v_gene: TRBV28
abundance: NA
d_gene: NA
CDR3aa: CASSLIASQETQYF
CDR3nt: TGTGCCAGCAGTTTAATAGCCTCCCAAGAGACCCAGTACTTC

j_gene: TRBJ1-4
v_gene: TRBV7-9
abundance: NA
d_gene: NA
CDR3aa: CASSQRGFTNEKLFF
CDR3nt: TGTGCCAGCAGCCAAAGGGGGTTTACTAATGAAAAACTGTTTTTT

j_gene: TRBJ2-3
v_gene: TRBV30
abundance: NA
d_gene: NA
CDR3aa: CAWSVEGSPDTQYF
CDR3nt: TGTGCCTGGAGTGTAGAGGGATCCCCAGATACGCAGTATTTT

j_gene: TRBJ2-7
v_gene: TRBV5-8
abundance: NA
d_gene: TRBD1
CDR3aa: CASSDPGTGGDEQYF
CDR3nt: TGTGCCAGCAGCGACCCCGGGACAGGGGGCGACGAGCAGTACTTC

j_gene: TRBJ1-6
v_gene: TRBV25-1
abundance: NA
d_gene: NA
CDR3aa: CASSAQGPSYNSPLHF
CDR3nt: TGTGCCAGCAGTGCACAGGGACCCTCCTATAATTCACCCCTCCACTTT

j_gene: TRBJ2-7
v_gene: TRBV11-2
abundance: NA
d_gene: TRBD1
CDR3aa: CASSLTGGVSYEQYF
CDR3nt: TGTGCCAGCAGCTTGACAGGGGGCGTCTCCTACGAGCAGTACTTC

j_gene: TRBJ2-6
v_gene: TRBV5-6
abundance: NA
d_gene: NA
CDR3aa: CASSFLPGSGANVLTF
CDR3nt: TGTGCCAGCAGCTTCCTCCCGGGATCTGGGGCCAACGTCCTGACTTTC

j_gene: TRBJ2-6
v_gene: TRBV7-3
abundance: NA
d_gene: TRBD1
CDR3aa: CASGGDRGSSGANVLTF
CDR3nt: TGTGCCAGCGGGGGGGACAGGGGGAGCTCTGGGGCCAACGTCCTGACTTTC

j_gene: TRBJ2-5
v_gene: TRBV6-5
abundance: few
d_gene: TRBD1
CDR3aa: CASSFSGTGVRETQYF
CDR3nt: TGTGCCAGCAGTTTTTCCGGGACAGGGGTGCGAGAGACCCAGTACTTC

j_gene: TRBJ2-3
v_gene: TRBV5-1
abundance: NA
d_gene: TRBD1
CDR3aa: CASSPGQGADTQYF
CDR3nt: TGCGCCAGCAGCCCCGGACAGGGGGCAGATACGCAGTATTTT

j_gene: TRBJ2-1
v_gene: TRBV5-8
abundance: once
d_gene: NA
CDR3aa: CASSATGGDYNEQFF
CDR3nt: TGTGCCAGCAGCGCCACGGGGGGCGACTACAATGAGCAGTTCTTC

j_gene: TRBJ2-3
v_gene: TRBV5-4
abundance: NA
d_gene: TRBD2
CDR3aa: CASSLRLAGGTDTQYF
CDR3nt: TGTGCCAGCAGCTTACGACTAGCGGGGGGCACAGATACGCAGTATTTT

j_gene: TRBJ2-3
v_gene: TRBV7-9
abundance: NA
d_gene: TRBD2
CDR3aa: CASSSIDRAGLWDTQYF
CDR3nt: TGTGCCAGCAGCTCTATAGATAGAGCGGGGCTTTGGGATACGCAGTATTTT

j_gene: TRBJ1-5
v_gene: TRBV28
abundance: NA
d_gene: NA
CDR3aa: CASKPGASNQPQHF
CDR3nt: TGTGCCAGCAAGCCAGGGGCAAGCAATCAGCCCCAGCATTTT